The rows below give T cell receptor beta chains drawn from one sample of a study of beta chain features in type 1 diabetes. Assay: immunoSEQ multiplex PCR; the TCRdb copy retains only in-frame clones and omits some. This sample has over 700,000 clones, with roughly 16% found just once. Sequences were obtained from naive CD4+ T cells from blood. The receptors shown here come from a woman between 18 and 29 years old in good health. Each CDR3 is given with its conserved first and last residue. A D gene is named only where the DNA matches it firmly. Rows may omit the clone size; those that give it use once, few, many or a size class.

clone size: few; J gene: TRBJ2-1; D gene: NA; V gene: TRBV28; CDR3 protein: CASSGRGEQFF; CDR3 DNA: TGTGCCAGCAGCGGGAGAGGGGAGCAGTTCTTC
clone size: NA; J gene: TRBJ2-2; D gene: TRBD2; V gene: TRBV10-3; CDR3 protein: CAIGRLAGGGAGELFF; CDR3 DNA: TGTGCCATCGGGAGACTAGCGGGAGGAGGGGCCGGGGAGCTGTTTTTT
clone size: few; J gene: TRBJ2-3; D gene: NA; V gene: TRBV11-2; CDR3 protein: CASSPPGGPDTQYF; CDR3 DNA: TGTGCCAGCAGCCCCCCCGGGGGGCCAGATACGCAGTATTTT
clone size: NA; J gene: TRBJ2-2; D gene: TRBD1; V gene: TRBV6-5; CDR3 protein: CASSYQPGQETGELFF; CDR3 DNA: TGTGCCAGCAGTTACCAACCGGGACAGGAGACCGGGGAGCTGTTTTTT
clone size: NA; J gene: TRBJ2-7; D gene: NA; V gene: TRBV7-9; CDR3 protein: CASSLQAAQNYEQYF; CDR3 DNA: TGTGCCAGCAGCTTACAAGCCGCGCAAAACTACGAGCAGTACTTC
clone size: NA; J gene: TRBJ1-4; D gene: TRBD1; V gene: TRBV4-2; CDR3 protein: CASSQDEAYRGSGKLFF; CDR3 DNA: TGTGCCAGCAGCCAAGACGAAGCCTACAGGGGCTCGGGAAAACTGTTTTTT
clone size: NA; J gene: TRBJ2-1; D gene: NA; V gene: TRBV5-6; CDR3 protein: CASSFYDRVLNEQFF; CDR3 DNA: TGTGCCAGCAGCTTTTACGATCGAGTTTTGAATGAGCAGTTCTTC
clone size: NA; J gene: TRBJ1-5; D gene: TRBD1; V gene: TRBV19; CDR3 protein: CASRDTGTGLQPQHF; CDR3 DNA: TGTGCCAGTAGGGACACTGGGACAGGGCTTCAGCCCCAGCATTTT
clone size: few; J gene: TRBJ2-3; D gene: TRBD2; V gene: TRBV7-3; CDR3 protein: CASSFGLAGSDTQYF; CDR3 DNA: TGTGCCAGCAGCTTCGGGCTAGCGGGATCAGATACGCAGTATTTT
clone size: NA; J gene: TRBJ1-3; D gene: NA; V gene: TRBV10-3; CDR3 protein: CAISGGSGNTIYF; CDR3 DNA: TGTGCCATCAGTGGGGGCTCTGGAAACACCATATATTTT
clone size: once; J gene: TRBJ2-7; D gene: NA; V gene: TRBV7-2; CDR3 protein: CASSLGWGSGVYEQYF; CDR3 DNA: TGTGCCAGCAGCTTAGGGTGGGGGAGTGGGGTTTACGAGCAGTACTTC
clone size: few; J gene: TRBJ2-3; D gene: TRBD1; V gene: TRBV29-1; CDR3 protein: CSVAPGQGADTQYF; CDR3 DNA: TGCAGCGTTGCCCCGGGACAGGGTGCAGATACGCAGTATTTT
clone size: few; J gene: TRBJ2-7; D gene: NA; V gene: TRBV5-1; CDR3 protein: CASSSGLGTEQYF; CDR3 DNA: TGCGCCAGCAGCTCGGGGTTGGGGACGGAGCAGTACTTC
clone size: few; J gene: TRBJ2-3; D gene: NA; V gene: TRBV11-2; CDR3 protein: CASTDGDTQYF; CDR3 DNA: TGTGCCAGCACCGACGGAGATACGCAGTATTTT
clone size: NA; J gene: TRBJ2-7; D gene: NA; V gene: TRBV7-2; CDR3 protein: CASSLGDRTDAQQYF; CDR3 DNA: TGTGCCAGCAGCTTGGGCGATAGAACGGATGCCCAGCAGTACTTC
clone size: NA; J gene: TRBJ2-7; D gene: NA; V gene: TRBV7-9; CDR3 protein: CASSLTSREQYF; CDR3 DNA: TGTGCCAGCAGCTTAACTTCGCGCGAGCAGTACTTC
clone size: NA; J gene: TRBJ1-2; D gene: NA; V gene: TRBV4-1; CDR3 protein: CASSHPGANYGYTF; CDR3 DNA: TGCGCCAGCAGCCATCCGGGGGCGAACTATGGCTACACCTTC
clone size: NA; J gene: TRBJ1-2; D gene: TRBD1; V gene: TRBV27; CDR3 protein: CASRAPGQATSNYGYTF; CDR3 DNA: TGTGCCAGCAGAGCACCGGGACAGGCTACCTCTAACTATGGCTACACCTTC
clone size: NA; J gene: TRBJ1-4; D gene: NA; V gene: TRBV4-2; CDR3 protein: CASSQEPREVNEKLFF; CDR3 DNA: TGTGCCAGCAGCCAAGAACCCCGGGAGGTTAATGAAAAACTGTTTTTT
clone size: NA; J gene: TRBJ1-5; D gene: NA; V gene: TRBV9; CDR3 protein: CASSVQGGINQPQHF; CDR3 DNA: TGTGCCAGCAGCGTACAAGGGGGTATCAATCAGCCCCAGCATTTT
clone size: NA; J gene: TRBJ1-4; D gene: NA; V gene: TRBV5-1; CDR3 protein: CASRVEGPTNEKLFF; CDR3 DNA: TGCGCCAGCAGAGTAGAGGGACCAACTAATGAAAAACTGTTTTTT
clone size: NA; J gene: TRBJ2-7; D gene: TRBD2; V gene: TRBV18; CDR3 protein: CASSGGSSYEQYF; CDR3 DNA: TGTGCCAGCTCTGGCGGGAGCTCCTACGAGCAGTACTTC
clone size: few; J gene: TRBJ2-7; D gene: TRBD1; V gene: TRBV6-5; CDR3 protein: CASSYRGTGIYEQYF; CDR3 DNA: TGTGCCAGCAGTTACCGTGGGACAGGTATATACGAGCAGTACTTC
clone size: NA; J gene: TRBJ2-7; D gene: NA; V gene: TRBV10-3; CDR3 protein: CAISERGRNYEQYF; CDR3 DNA: TGTGCCATCAGTGAAAGGGGTCGAAACTACGAGCAGTACTTC
clone size: few; J gene: TRBJ1-2; D gene: NA; V gene: TRBV7-9; CDR3 protein: CASSLEAVGGYTF; CDR3 DNA: TGTGCCAGCAGCTTAGAAGCCGTGGGGGGCTACACCTTC
clone size: few; J gene: TRBJ2-1; D gene: NA; V gene: TRBV18; CDR3 protein: CASSPRTYNEQFF; CDR3 DNA: TGTGCCAGCTCACCTCGGACCTACAATGAGCAGTTCTTC
clone size: NA; J gene: TRBJ2-7; D gene: NA; V gene: TRBV28; CDR3 protein: CASNLAETYEQYF; CDR3 DNA: TGTGCCAGCAACTTAGCGGAGACTTACGAGCAGTACTTC
clone size: few; J gene: TRBJ2-1; D gene: TRBD2; V gene: TRBV14; CDR3 protein: CASSWTSGLPFYNEQFF; CDR3 DNA: TGTGCCAGCAGCTGGACTAGCGGCCTCCCGTTTTACAATGAGCAGTTCTTC
clone size: NA; J gene: TRBJ1-3; D gene: TRBD1; V gene: TRBV5-4; CDR3 protein: CASSAGGRPGNTIYF; CDR3 DNA: TGTGCCAGCAGCGCAGGGGGTCGACCTGGAAACACCATATATTTT
clone size: few; J gene: TRBJ2-1; D gene: NA; V gene: TRBV7-3; CDR3 protein: CASSSTGTEQFF; CDR3 DNA: TGTGCCAGCAGCTCAACAGGGACTGAGCAGTTCTTC
clone size: few; J gene: TRBJ2-7; D gene: NA; V gene: TRBV10-3; CDR3 protein: CAISKQGGEQYF; CDR3 DNA: TGTGCCATCAGTAAACAGGGCGGCGAGCAGTACTTC
clone size: NA; J gene: TRBJ2-5; D gene: NA; V gene: TRBV19; CDR3 protein: CASSIKATGQETQYF; CDR3 DNA: TGTGCCAGTAGTATTAAGGCGACAGGCCAAGAGACCCAGTACTTC
clone size: NA; J gene: TRBJ1-1; D gene: NA; V gene: TRBV18; CDR3 protein: CASSRGENTEAFF; CDR3 DNA: TGTGCCAGCTCAAGGGGGGAGAACACTGAAGCTTTCTTT
clone size: NA; J gene: TRBJ2-1; D gene: NA; V gene: TRBV5-6; CDR3 protein: CASSPTISLGHEQFF; CDR3 DNA: TGTGCCAGCAGCCCAACTATTAGCCTCGGGCATGAGCAGTTCTTC
clone size: NA; J gene: TRBJ1-2; D gene: TRBD1; V gene: TRBV28; CDR3 protein: CASSYGTENYGYTF; CDR3 DNA: TGTGCCAGCAGTTACGGGACAGAGAACTATGGCTACACCTTC
clone size: few; J gene: TRBJ2-7; D gene: TRBD2; V gene: TRBV28; CDR3 protein: CASSSASGRVYEQYF; CDR3 DNA: TGTGCCAGCAGTTCCGCTAGCGGGAGGGTGTACGAGCAGTACTTC
clone size: NA; J gene: TRBJ2-2; D gene: TRBD1; V gene: TRBV7-2; CDR3 protein: CASSPQGAVGELFF; CDR3 DNA: TGTGCCAGCAGCCCGCAGGGGGCGGTGGGGGAGCTGTTTTTT
clone size: NA; J gene: TRBJ2-1; D gene: NA; V gene: TRBV7-3; CDR3 protein: CASSLTGVGEQFF; CDR3 DNA: TGTGCCAGCAGTCTTACCGGGGTGGGTGAGCAGTTCTTC
clone size: NA; J gene: TRBJ2-7; D gene: NA; V gene: TRBV6-5; CDR3 protein: CASSRSLHGEQYF; CDR3 DNA: TGTGCCAGCAGCCGAAGCTTACACGGCGAGCAGTACTTC
clone size: NA; J gene: TRBJ1-2; D gene: NA; V gene: TRBV27; CDR3 protein: CASSFDRNYGYTF; CDR3 DNA: TGTGCCAGCAGTTTTGATAGGAACTATGGCTACACCTTC
clone size: NA; J gene: TRBJ2-1; D gene: NA; V gene: TRBV6-4; CDR3 protein: CASSAEGRYEQFF; CDR3 DNA: TGTGCCAGCAGTGCGGAGGGACGGTATGAGCAGTTCTTC
clone size: NA; J gene: TRBJ1-5; D gene: NA; V gene: TRBV27; CDR3 protein: CASSLSRNQPQHF; CDR3 DNA: TGTGCCAGCAGTTTATCCCGCAATCAGCCCCAGCATTTT
clone size: few; J gene: TRBJ2-1; D gene: TRBD2; V gene: TRBV5-4; CDR3 protein: CASSFPWTSGNNEQFF; CDR3 DNA: TGTGCCAGCAGCTTTCCCTGGACTAGCGGAAACAATGAGCAGTTCTTC
clone size: NA; J gene: TRBJ2-5; D gene: NA; V gene: TRBV27; CDR3 protein: CASSFQTGPQYF; CDR3 DNA: TGTGCCAGCAGTTTCCAGACTGGTCCCCAGTACTTC
clone size: NA; J gene: TRBJ2-1; D gene: TRBD2; V gene: TRBV6-5; CDR3 protein: CASSYSRLAGDNEQFF; CDR3 DNA: TGTGCCAGCAGTTACTCGAGACTAGCGGGAGACAATGAGCAGTTCTTC
clone size: NA; J gene: TRBJ1-1; D gene: TRBD1; V gene: TRBV4-3; CDR3 protein: CASSQNDRVKSAEAFF; CDR3 DNA: TGCGCCAGCAGCCAAAACGACAGGGTCAAAAGCGCTGAAGCTTTCTTT
clone size: few; J gene: TRBJ2-3; D gene: NA; V gene: TRBV28; CDR3 protein: CASSPLGLGSTDTQYF; CDR3 DNA: TGTGCCAGCAGTCCCCTAGGACTGGGGAGCACAGATACGCAGTATTTT
clone size: few; J gene: TRBJ2-1; D gene: NA; V gene: TRBV20-1; CDR3 protein: CSGADNEQFF; CDR3 DNA: TGCAGTGGAGCGGACAATGAGCAGTTCTTC
clone size: NA; J gene: TRBJ2-7; D gene: TRBD1; V gene: TRBV7-2; CDR3 protein: CASSLQGALGEQYF; CDR3 DNA: TGTGCCAGCAGCTTACAGGGGGCTCTGGGTGAGCAGTACTTC
clone size: NA; J gene: TRBJ2-4; D gene: NA; V gene: TRBV5-1; CDR3 protein: CASSLAAGEGKNIQYF; CDR3 DNA: TGCGCCAGCAGCTTGGCGGCAGGGGAAGGGAAAAACATTCAGTACTTC
clone size: NA; J gene: TRBJ2-7; D gene: NA; V gene: TRBV7-3; CDR3 protein: CASSLSQGNEQYF; CDR3 DNA: TGTGCCAGCAGCCTCTCGCAGGGAAACGAGCAGTACTTT
clone size: NA; J gene: TRBJ2-1; D gene: NA; V gene: TRBV7-8; CDR3 protein: CASSYNWGFNEQFF; CDR3 DNA: TGTGCCAGCAGCTACAATTGGGGGTTCAATGAGCAGTTCTTC